One sample yielded the 29 T cell receptor beta chains listed below, sequenced in a study of response to subunit inactivated influenza vaccine. TCRdb recomputed calls from the RT-PCR reads with MiXCR, one row per CDR3 protein. In the table there are a few hundred thousand distinct CDR3 sequences, approximately 14% of which are singletons. Sample: PBMCs from blood, taken roughly 12 days after vaccination. Receptors originate from a man aged 45-65 years who received an inactivated influenza vaccine.

The gene calls are TRBV25-1 and TRBJ2-4; 9 positions match TRBD1. This CDR3 contains 14 residues. With V trimmed by 1 base and J by 7 bases, 2 bases remained unmatched. From germline, CDR1 is MGHDK and CDR2 SYGVNS. Here the CDR3 reads CASSEWTGENIQYF. In DNA, the CDR3 is TGTGCCAGCAGTGAATGGACAGGGGAGAACATTCAGTACTTC.

V usage is TRBV11-1 and J usage is TRBJ1-3; 12 nucleotides agree with TRBD1. This CDR3 comprises 18 residues. Per germline, CDR1 SGHAT and CDR2 FQDESV (reference sequence). V lost 3 bases and J lost 2; bases outside the gene matches: 8. CDR3 loop: CASSLPGQGALTGNTIYF. In DNA, the CDR3 is TGTGCCAGCAGCTTGCCGGGACAGGGGGCGCTTACTGGAAACACCATATATTTT. The complete variable domain, with remaining parts taken from reference TRBV11-1 and TRBJ1-3, reads EAEVAQSPRYKITEKSQAVAFWCDPISGHATLYWYRQILGQGPELLVQFQDESVVDDSQLPKDRFSAERLKGVDSTLKIQPAELGDSAMYLCASSLPGQGALTGNTIYFGEGSWLTVV.

This chain uses TRBV20-1 with TRBJ2-2, with D perhaps matching TRBD2 (6 bases). Looked up from germline, CDR1 is DFQATT and CDR2 is SNEGSKA (reference sequence). The ends were cut back, 3 bases at V and 7 bases at J, with 12 bases in the middle. The CDR3 length is 13 residues. The CDR3 protein is CSASGGLNGELFF. The CDR3 DNA reads TGCAGTGCTAGCGGGGGTCTGAACGGGGAGCTGTTTTTT.

The rearrangement uses TRBV5-6 and TRBJ2-1; 11 bases align to TRBD2. Trimming took 3 bases from V and 5 from J; bases not matched to a gene: 7. The CDR3 is made up of 16 amino acids. Germline CDR1 SGHDT, CDR2 YYEEEE. In nucleotides, the CDR3 is TGTGCCAGCAGCTCAGGCGGGACTAGCGGAGACAATGAGCAGTTCTTC. Protein sequence: CASSSGGTSGDNEQFF.

In its sample, this clonotype was seen many times. The V gene is TRBV7-2, the J gene TRBJ2-7; D uncertain. The CDR3 extends over 15 amino acids. CDR1 and CDR2 from the germline V gene are SGHTA and FQGNSA. V shed 1 base and J shed 2 bases, with 12 bases lying between them. The CDR3 loop is CASSLGFRSPYEQYF. The CDR3 DNA is TGTGCCAGCAGCTTAGGATTCAGGTCTCCCTACGAGCAGTACTTC. Supplemented by reference TRBV7-2 and TRBJ2-7, the full variable domain reads GAGVSQSPSNKVTEKGKDVELRCDPISGHTALYWYRQSLGQGLEFLIYFQGNSAPDKSGLPSDRFSAERTGGSVSTLTIQRTQQEDSAVYLCASSLGFRSPYEQYFGPGTRLTVT.

This clonotype was detected only a few times. The chain recombines TRBV7-9 with TRBJ2-7; no clear D. Germline V gene sequence: CDR1 SEHNR, CDR2 FQNEAQ (reference sequence). The CDR3 covers 14 residues. V was pared by 5 bases and J by 0 bases, with 11 bases between. The CDR3 sequence: CASSPLRHSYEQYF. CDR3 in DNA: TGTGCCAGCAGCCCCCTGCGGCACTCCTACGAGCAGTACTTC.

This clonotype was counted only a few times. This chain links TRBV4-2 with TRBJ2-5; either TRBD1 or TRBD2 may supply D (6 bases each). V gave up 1 base and J gave up 2 bases, with 11 bases separating them. CDR3 length equals 15 residues. Germline V gene data show CDR1 as LGHNA and CDR2 as YNFKEQ. The CDR3 nucleotides read TGTGCCAGCAGCCAAGGGGGGGCAGTACAAGAGACCCAGTACTTC. Its translation is CASSQGGAVQETQYF.

The table lists this clonotype with a few counts. The chain joins TRBV6-5 to TRBJ1-1; 9 bases line up with TRBD1. There are 12 residues in the CDR3. CDR1 and CDR2 from the germline V gene are MNHEY and SVGAGI. The V gene end was trimmed by 3 bases and the J gene end by 14 bases; junction bases not matched to a gene: 7. The DNA of the CDR3 is TGTGCCAGCAGTTATGGACAGGGGACTGAGTTCTTT. As protein: CASSYGQGTEFF.

DNA of the CDR3: TGTGCCAGCAGACCCGGGACAGGGGACGGCATTCAGTACTTC. Protein product: CASRPGTGDGIQYF. The rearrangement uses TRBV6-1 and TRBJ2-4; 10 nucleotides align to TRBD1. In germline, CDR1 is MNHNS, CDR2 SASEGT. V dropped 6 bases and J dropped 9; count of bases not matched to a gene: 8. This CDR3 is built from 14 residues.

This clonotype has only a few counts. V and J are TRBV18 and TRBJ2-1; TRBD1 or TRBD2 may be the D gene (5 bases each). CDR3 length: 15 amino acids. V gave up 3 bases and J gave up 0 bases, with 9 bases separating them. Germline V gene sequence: CDR1 KGHSH, CDR2 LQKENI. The CDR3 protein is CASSPGVVSYNEQFF. CDR3 in DNA: TGTGCCAGCTCACCGGGGGTAGTCTCCTACAATGAGCAGTTCTTC.

V usage is TRBV10-3 and J usage is TRBJ2-7; D unresolved. Germline V gene data show CDR1 as ENHRY and CDR2 as SYGVKD. V lost 2 bases, J lost 4 bases, and 9 bases lay in between. The CDR3 loop spans 13 amino acids. The CDR3 loop is CAISEERGYEQYF. The CDR3 DNA is TGTGCCATCAGTGAGGAGAGAGGTTACGAGCAGTACTTC.

The chain employs TRBV6-2 or TRBV6-3 and TRBJ2-4; 9 positions agree with TRBD1. Germline trimming cut 5 bases from V and 0 bases from J; bases unmatched to any gene: 5. The CDR3 is 16 amino acids. Per the germline V gene, CDR1 is MNHEY and CDR2 is SVGEGT. Here the CDR3 reads CASSQGTGKAKNIQYF. The CDR3 nucleotides read TGTGCCAGCAGTCAGGGGACAGGGAAAGCCAAAAACATTCAGTACTTC.

This chain uses TRBV10-3 with TRBJ2-3; possible D gene TRBD2, 5 bases. Trimming stripped 3 bases from V and 4 bases from J, with 14 bases between. This CDR3 spans 15 amino acids. Germline V gene sequence: CDR1 ENHRY, CDR2 SYGVKD. DNA for the CDR3: TGTGCCATCAGTGAAGGTGGGAGAGGCCCAGATACGCAGTATTTT. This encodes CAISEGGRGPDTQYF.

This clonotype was recorded once. V is TRBV30 and J is TRBJ1-5, with 8 bases lining up with TRBD1. The CDR3 is made up of 13 amino acids. V shed 3 bases and J 6 bases; nucleotides not matched to a gene: 4. Germline values: CDR1 GTSNPN, CDR2 SVGIG (reference sequence). The CDR3 sequence: CAWSRQGIQPQHF. In nucleotides, the CDR3 is TGTGCCTGGAGCCGACAGGGGATTCAGCCCCAGCATTTT.

The chain has TRBV28 and TRBJ2-5, with D perhaps matching TRBD2 (6 bases). Per the germline V gene, CDR1 is MDHEN and CDR2 is SYDVKM. CDR3 size: 13 residues. Trimming took 4 bases from V and 2 from J, leaving 8 bases between them. CDR3 protein: CASSWGVQETQYF. CDR3 sequence (DNA): TGTGCCAGCAGTTGGGGGGTTCAAGAGACCCAGTACTTC.

This chain joins TRBV15 and TRBJ2-1, with TRBD2 matching 7 bases. CDR3 length equals 16 residues. Losses at the gene ends were 0 bases for V and 2 bases for J; bases not matched to a gene: 4. CDR1 LNHNV and CDR2 YYDKDF come from the germline V gene (reference sequence). The CDR3 DNA reads TGTGCCACCAGCAGAGAGGGACTACGTCCCTACAATGAGCAGTTCTTC. Protein sequence: CATSREGLRPYNEQFF.

This chain joins TRBV30 and TRBJ1-5; 7 bases align to TRBD1. CDR1 is GTSNPN and CDR2 is SVGIG in the germline V gene (reference sequence). CDR3 length: 15 residues. Losses at the gene ends were 2 bases for V and 2 bases for J; bases not matched to a gene: 6. As DNA, the CDR3 is TGTGCCTGGAGTAGGGGACAGTCTGGCAATCAGCCCCAGCATTTT. Amino acids: CAWSRGQSGNQPQHF.

This clonotype was seen a handful of times. The chain has TRBV6-5 and TRBJ2-5, with 7 bases lining up with TRBD1. CDR1 is MNHEY and CDR2 is SVGAGI in the germline V gene. The CDR3 extends over 16 amino acids. The ends lost 0 bases at V and 5 bases at J; junction bases unmatched: 9. The CDR3 DNA reads TGTGCCAGCAGTTACTCGAATAGGGGGCTTTGGGAGACCCAGTACTTC. Translation: CASSYSNRGLWETQYF.

The sample holds a few counts of this clonotype. This chain uses TRBV5-1 with TRBJ1-1; 7 nucleotides match TRBD1. V shed 4 bases and J 3 bases; nucleotides not matched to a gene: 9. Germline-derived CDR1 and CDR2 are SGHRS and YFSETQ. The CDR3 covers 15 residues. The CDR3 DNA reads TGCGCCAGCAGCCCGAGACAGGGTCGGGACACTGAAGCTTTCTTT. It codes for CASSPRQGRDTEAFF.

This clonotype was seen a handful of times. J is TRBJ2-1 and V is TRBV6-4; the D gene is possibly TRBD2 (7 bases). The CDR3 spans 15 residues. With 6 bases removed from V and 3 bases from J, the gap between germline ends came to 15 bases. Germline V gene sequence: CDR1 MRHNA, CDR2 SNTAGT. The CDR3 protein is CASSAGGLNYNEQFF. The CDR3, as DNA: TGTGCCAGCAGCGCCGGGGGGCTAAACTACAATGAGCAGTTCTTC.

The rearrangement uses TRBV12-3 or TRBV12-4 and TRBJ1-3; possible D gene TRBD1, 6 bases. Trimming took 4 bases from V and 3 from J, leaving 16 bases between them. This CDR3 has 16 residues. The chain's CDR3 is CASSSFNRVGGNTIYF. As DNA, the CDR3 is TGTGCCAGCAGTTCATTCAACAGGGTCGGTGGAAACACCATATATTTT.

This clonotype was counted a few times. The gene calls are TRBV27 and TRBJ2-1; TRBD1 is a possible D gene (6 bases). The V and J ends lost 3 bases and 6 bases respectively, with 15 bases between them. Germline V gene sequence: CDR1 MNHEY, CDR2 SMNVEV (reference sequence). This CDR3 spans 15 amino acids. This chain's CDR3 is CASSFIPQGFNEQFF. In nucleotides, the CDR3 is TGTGCCAGCAGTTTCATCCCACAGGGCTTCAATGAGCAGTTCTTC.

This chain joins TRBV7-9 and TRBJ2-5; 10 bases match TRBD1. The CDR3 loop spans 17 amino acids. Germline V gives CDR1 SEHNR, CDR2 FQNEAQ (reference sequence). V lost 5 bases and J lost 6; bases outside the gene matches: 15. The CDR3 is CASSRFSSGTGDKTQYF. In nucleotides, the CDR3 is TGTGCCAGCAGCCGCTTTTCCTCAGGGACAGGGGACAAGACCCAGTACTTC.

This clonotype was detected only a few times. The chain has TRBV7-8 and TRBJ2-7; D is possibly TRBD2 (5 bases). Trimming took off 5 bases at V and 2 bases at J, with 22 bases between the two ends. Germline CDR1 and CDR2: SGHVS and FQNEAQ. The CDR3 is 17 amino acids. The chain's CDR3 is CASSPHLGSGRAYEQYF. CDR3 DNA: TGTGCCAGCAGCCCACACTTGGGGAGCGGTCGAGCCTACGAGCAGTACTTC.

This clonotype was recorded a few times. The V call is TRBV12-3 or TRBV12-4, the J call TRBJ1-1; D is unclear. The ends were cut back, 8 bases at V and 0 bases at J, with 16 bases in the middle. The CDR3 contains 15 residues. As DNA, the CDR3 is TGTGCCAGCCAGACTGACGGGAGCATGAACACTGAAGCTTTCTTT. This translates into CASQTDGSMNTEAFF.

The sample holds a few counts of this clonotype. J is TRBJ2-1 and V is TRBV7-9, with 9 bases that match TRBD1. CDR3 length equals 16 residues. Trimming cost V 7 bases and J 6 bases; bases outside gene matches: 13. CDR1 and CDR2 from the germline V gene are SEHNR and FQNEAQ (reference sequence). CDR3 nucleotides: TGTGCCAGCAACATTGTCCCTGGGACAGGGCCCAATGAGCAGTTCTTC. Translation gives CASNIVPGTGPNEQFF.

Only a few counts were recorded for this clonotype. The CDR3 protein is CSATPYQETQYF. The CDR3 DNA follows: TGCAGTGCTACCCCCTACCAAGAGACCCAGTACTTC. The V gene is TRBV20-1, the J gene TRBJ2-5; D gene ambiguous. The CDR3 length is 12 residues. V lost 4 bases and J 0 bases, leaving 6 bases between the germline ends. The germline gives CDR1 DFQATT, CDR2 SNEGSKA (reference sequence).

This rearrangement joins TRBV10-3 to TRBJ2-1; possible D gene TRBD2, 5 bases. Germline CDR1 is ENHRY and CDR2 is SYGVKD. The CDR3 sequence is 15 residues long. V dropped 4 bases and J dropped 0 bases, with 10 bases sitting between them. The CDR3 bases are TGTGCCATCAGTGCACGGACTGGCTCCTACAATGAGCAGTTCTTC. Its translation: CAISARTGSYNEQFF.

This clonotype showed up just a few times. This sequence joins TRBV3-1 and TRBJ1-2; D remains unclear. This CDR3 spans 13 amino acids. Germline loops: CDR1 LGHDT, CDR2 YNNKEL (reference sequence). V was trimmed by 4 bases and J by 6 bases, leaving 12 bases between them. The CDR3 bases are TGTGCCAGCAGCCCTGACTCCTTTAATGGCTACACCTTC. It translates to CASSPDSFNGYTF.